The present entry profiles one T cell receptor beta chain with its context. Its antigen is still unknown. The germline V gene encodes CDR1 SGHTA and CDR2 FQGNSA. This CDR3 is 15 amino acids long. The UMIs contained a 6-nucleotide sample barcode. They were added by template switching during cDNA synthesis. TCRdb re-called the 5' RACE reads and gives one entry per CDR3 protein, without DNA. Its listing shows fewer than 550,000 distinct CDR3 sequences. The sample originates from a study of monozygotic twins with inflammatory bowel disease. Study results and limitations: Twins with IBD were found to have lower TCRbeta diversity (inverse Simpson) than healthy co-twins.

V is TRBV7-2 and J is TRBJ2-1; the D call of TRBD2 rests on TCRdb alone, since no DNA is present to check it. Sequencing input: blood. The sequence came from a human donor with ulcerative colitis or Crohn's disease, or a healthy co-twin of an affected twin (not recorded which). Here the CDR3 reads CASSFSSGSLDEQFF. The full variable domain, rest sourced from reference TRBV7-2 and TRBJ2-1, is GAGVSQSPSNKVTEKGKDVELRCDPISGHTALYWYRQSLGQGLEFLIYFQGNSAPDKSGLPSDRFSAERTGGSVSTLTIQRTQQEDSAVYLCASSFSSGSLDEQFFGPGTRLTVL.